This T cell receptor beta chain was profiled in a study of cytomegalovirus exposure and HLA in healthy donors. Here immunoSEQ multiplex PCR was the method, and the copy in TCRdb shows in-frame clones only, minus some. Here the sample spans fewer than 150,000 clones, approximately 84% being singletons. The TCR sequence derives from a man aged 25-45 years in good health and CMV-seropositive. The sample consisted of PBMCs.

The CDR3 coding sequence is TGCGCCAGCAGCTATAGCGGGGGGGCCTACGAGCAGTACTTC. This sequence encodes CASSYSGGAYEQYF. The chain joins TRBV5-1 to TRBJ2-7; 11 positions agree with TRBD2. The length of the CDR3 is 14 residues. Germline CDR1 is SGHRS and CDR2 is YFSETQ. Trimming at V came to 3 bases and at J to 2 bases, leaving 1 base not matched to a gene.